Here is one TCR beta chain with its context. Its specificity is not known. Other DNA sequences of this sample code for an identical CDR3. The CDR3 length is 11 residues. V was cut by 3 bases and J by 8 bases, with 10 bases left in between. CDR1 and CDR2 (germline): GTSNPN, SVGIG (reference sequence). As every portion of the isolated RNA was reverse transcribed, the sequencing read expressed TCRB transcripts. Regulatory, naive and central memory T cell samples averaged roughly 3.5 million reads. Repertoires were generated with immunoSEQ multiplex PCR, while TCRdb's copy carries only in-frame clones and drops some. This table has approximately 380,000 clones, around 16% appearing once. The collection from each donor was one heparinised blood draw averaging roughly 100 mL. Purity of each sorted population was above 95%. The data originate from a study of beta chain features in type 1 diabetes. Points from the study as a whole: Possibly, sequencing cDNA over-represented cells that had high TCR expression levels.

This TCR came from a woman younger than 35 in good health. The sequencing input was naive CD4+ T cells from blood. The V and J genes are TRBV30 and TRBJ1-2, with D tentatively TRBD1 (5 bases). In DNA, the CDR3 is TGTGCCTGGAGCGGCGGGGGAGGCTACACCTTC. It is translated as CAWSGGGGYTF.